This TCR beta chain was documented in a study of lymphopenia after photon versus proton radiotherapy (dated by TCRdb to about 2019). About the full investigation: The study compared the immunological effects of photon versus proton radiation therapy in patients with gastrointestinal tumors who developed high-grade lymphopenia. The cohort comprised 20 to 25 patients with gastrointestinal tumors who received either photon or proton therapy and then developed lymphopenia. The study was designed to characterize how the impact on the immune system differs between the two radiation modalities.

The germline V gene sets CDR1 to SGHTA and CDR2 to FQGTGA. The junction shows trimming of 4 bases on V and 5 bases on J, and the gene matches do not reach 15 bases of it. Inclusive of the bounding cysteine and phenylalanine, the CDR3 is 19 residues long. Only the CDR3 part of the read is kept: 57 bases, read in frame from the first base. The library was prepared using the immunoSEQ multiplex PCR assay. Deep sequencing of rearranged TCR beta loci, alongside multiparametric flow cytometry, was used to profile T cell repertoires. The table was pulled from immuneACCESS by TCRdb, which kept in-frame rearrangements only. Such tables lose some clones; where checked, under half of the loss comes from unresolved V genes, and the rest has no known cause. Counted in this sample were fewer than 25,000 clones; approximately 91% of them appeared once. The ten largest clonotypes hold around 9% of the sample. About this clone: Its antigen specificity is not known. The input lacks base qualities; no much larger clone sits a single base away.

The paper's findings and limits, for the study overall: After the lymphocyte count nadir, oligoclonal expansion, especially of CD8+ Temra cells, was observed in photon-treated repertoires, and the drop in diversity was driven by this expansion. Proton-treated patients stayed relatively stable during treatment, while photon-treated patients lost naive T cells and TCR diversity and gained effector/memory populations. The survival association was assessed only in patients who died, and better survival with proton therapy was presented by the authors as a possibility rather than a demonstrated result. Among patients across the cohort who died, overall survival time showed an inverse correlation with a larger post-nadir drop in TCR diversity.

The receptor was isolated from a woman aged 70-85 years with pancreatic cancer. Some clones in this sample may be carry-over from other donors' samples. Rearrangement joined TRBV7-3 to TRBJ2-2; 11 of the junction bases match TRBD2. The source material was peripheral blood, sampled from a patient treated with proton-based radiotherapy. The nucleotides are TGTGCCAGCAGCTCCCAACTAGCGGGAGTCGGTCTTGGGACCGGGGAGCTGTTTTTT. It translates as CASSSQLAGVGLGTGELFF.